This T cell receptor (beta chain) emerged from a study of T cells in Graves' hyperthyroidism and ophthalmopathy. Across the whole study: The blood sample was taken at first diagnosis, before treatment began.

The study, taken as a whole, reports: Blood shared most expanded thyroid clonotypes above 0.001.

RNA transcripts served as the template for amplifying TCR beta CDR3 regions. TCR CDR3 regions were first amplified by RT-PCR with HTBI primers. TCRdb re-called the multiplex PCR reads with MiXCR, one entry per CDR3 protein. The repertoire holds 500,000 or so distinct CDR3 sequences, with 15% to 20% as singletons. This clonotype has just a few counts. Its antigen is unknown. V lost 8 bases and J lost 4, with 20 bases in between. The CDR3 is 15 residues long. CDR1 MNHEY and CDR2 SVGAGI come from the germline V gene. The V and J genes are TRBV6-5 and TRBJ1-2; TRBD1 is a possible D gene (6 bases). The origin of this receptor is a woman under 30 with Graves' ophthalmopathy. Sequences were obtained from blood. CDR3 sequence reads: CASSLGGAGGYGYTF. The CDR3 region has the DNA TGTGCCAGCTCCCTCGGGGGGGCCGGGGGCTATGGCTACACCTTC.